Included here is one T cell receptor (beta chain) sequence, with context. This record belongs to a study of OX40 agonist ivuxolimab in advanced cancers. The repertoire was sequenced with immunoSEQ multiplex PCR; TCRdb's copy has only in-frame clones and lacks some. Of over 40,000 clones listed, more than 75% are singletons. CDR1 is DFQATT and CDR2 is SNEGSKA in the germline V gene (reference sequence). The CDR3 runs to 11 residues. Trimming took off 3 bases at V and 8 bases at J, with 8 bases between the two ends. Sequencing was performed on CD4+ or CD8+ T cells sorted from blood, taken in a trial of the OX40 agonist ivuxolimab. The receptor was isolated from an adult with an advanced solid tumor such as melanoma, head and neck, liver or kidney cancer. This chain joins TRBV20-1 and TRBJ2-1, with D possibly matching TRBD1 (5 bases). The CDR3 DNA reads TGCAGTGCTAGTTACAGGTATGAGCAGTTCTTC. This encodes CSASYRYEQFF.